These 30 T cell receptor beta chains came from one sample sequenced in a study of a mutant IDH1 vaccine in newly diagnosed glioma. Method: immunoSEQ multiplex PCR; TCRdb's copy keeps in-frame clones and lacks some. The data contain 9,500 to 12,000 clones, about nine tenths of them singletons. These receptors have no identified antigens. The time point was: week 23, last vaccination. All doses held 300 ug of mutant IDH1 20-mer peptide, with topical imiquimod. Sequenced material: PBMCs, taken from a glioma patient whose treatment included an IDH1 peptide vaccine. Receptors originate from a woman in her thirties or forties with glioma. Some clones in this sample may be carry-over from other donors' samples.

This clone was seen only once. CDR3 nucleotides: TGTGCCAGCAGCCGTGGGACTGTCACTGAAGCTTTCTTT. Translation: CASSRGTVTEAFF. The chain recombines TRBV11-2 with TRBJ1-1; possible D gene TRBD1, 5 bases. Trimming cost V 5 bases and J 4 bases, with 11 bases left between them. The CDR3 has 13 residues. Germline V gene sequence: CDR1 SGHAT, CDR2 FQNNGV.

The rearrangement links TRBV27 to TRBJ2-3, with D maybe TRBD2 (6 bases). The CDR3 runs 17 residues. V dropped 1 base and J dropped 2 bases, with 16 bases sitting between them. From germline, CDR1 is MNHEY and CDR2 SMNVEV (reference sequence). Here the CDR3 reads CASSLFGTGSTTDTQYF. Written as DNA, the CDR3 is TGTGCCAGCAGTTTATTCGGTACCGGGAGCACCACAGATACGCAGTATTTT.

This rearrangement joins TRBV10-1 to TRBJ2-3; 7 nucleotides line up with TRBD1. With 4 bases clipped from V and 2 bases from J, the junction kept 6 bases outside the gene matches. Per germline, CDR1 WNHNN and CDR2 SYGVQD (reference sequence). The CDR3 extends over 15 amino acids. DNA of the CDR3: TGCGCCAGCAGTGGCACAGGGGCCCCCACAGATACGCAGTATTTT. Protein: CASSGTGAPTDTQYF.

The CDR3 loop reads CASSALTGLSNGYTF. The CDR3, as DNA: TGTGCCAGCAGCGCCCTGACAGGGCTGTCTAATGGCTACACCTTC. The chain joins TRBV9 to TRBJ1-2; 7 bases are a match to TRBD1. Trimming at V came to 3 bases and at J to 6 bases, leaving 11 bases not matched to a gene. The CDR3 consists of 15 residues. CDR1 is SGDLS and CDR2 is YYNGEE in the germline V gene.

The V call is TRBV18, the J call TRBJ2-7; the match to TRBD1 covers 10 bases. Germline lookup yields CDR1 KGHSH and CDR2 LQKENI. The CDR3 runs 13 residues. J gave up 0 bases and V 8 bases, and 1 base lay outside the gene matches. The CDR3 sequence is CASRTGGSYEQYF. The CDR3 DNA follows: TGTGCCAGCCGGACAGGGGGCTCCTACGAGCAGTACTTC.

The rearrangement uses TRBV29-1 and TRBJ2-1; D may be TRBD1 or TRBD2 (6 bases each). Germline assignment: CDR1 SQVTM and CDR2 ANQGSEA. This CDR3 is 13 amino acids long. Trimming pared 3 bases from V and 4 bases from J, leaving 10 bases between. The CDR3 nucleotides are TGCAGCGTTGACGGGGGCCTTTACAATGAGCAGTTCTTC. Translated: CSVDGGLYNEQFF.

J is TRBJ2-7 and V is TRBV6-5, with D perhaps being TRBD1 or TRBD2 (6 bases each). The germline V and J ends were trimmed by 4 bases and 7 bases, with 20 bases remaining between them. Per the germline V gene, CDR1 is MNHEY and CDR2 is SVGAGI. The CDR3 spans 15 residues. The CDR3 region is CASSSSVWGAGEQYF. The CDR3 DNA reads TGTGCCAGCAGTTCCTCTGTGTGGGGGGCCGGGGAGCAGTACTTC.

This sequence joins TRBV5-1 and TRBJ2-3; 16 bases line up with TRBD2. Germline assignment: CDR1 SGHRS and CDR2 YFSETQ. V gave up 2 bases and J gave up 3 bases; unmatched junction bases: 18. The CDR3 is 22 residues long. The CDR3 protein is CASSFPSQGGTSGRAGTDTQYF. The CDR3 DNA is TGCGCCAGCAGCTTCCCCTCCCAGGGGGGGACTAGCGGGAGGGCCGGTACAGATACGCAGTATTTT. Using reference TRBV5-1 and TRBJ2-3 for the parts outside the CDR3, the full variable domain is KAGVTQTPRYLIKTRGQQVTLSCSPISGHRSVSWYQQTPGQGLQFLFEYFSETQRNKGNFPGRFSGRQFSNSRSEMNVSTLELGDSALYLCASSFPSQGGTSGRAGTDTQYFGPGTRLTVL.

The rearrangement uses TRBV19 and TRBJ1-1; 7 positions match TRBD1. The CDR3 runs 13 residues. Germline V gene data show CDR1 as LNHDA and CDR2 as SQIVND (reference sequence). The trim removed 7 bases at V and 3 bases at J, leaving 5 bases unmatched. CDR3 sequence (DNA): TGTGCCAGTAAGGAAACAGGGGACACTGAAGCTTTCTTT. This sequence encodes CASKETGDTEAFF.

The rearrangement links TRBV10-1 to TRBJ2-1; D uncertain. CDR3 size: 14 residues. Germline V CDR1 and CDR2: WNHNN, SYGVQD (reference sequence). Deletions cut 2 bases from V and 3 bases from J, with 8 bases between. The chain's CDR3 is CASSEETDYNEQFF. The CDR3 DNA reads as TGCGCCAGCAGTGAGGAGACGGACTACAATGAGCAGTTCTTC.

J is TRBJ1-5 and V is TRBV6-5; maybe TRBD1 (5 bases). Trimming took off 6 bases at V and 3 bases at J, with 12 bases between the two ends. CDR3 length equals 14 residues. Germline V CDR1 and CDR2: MNHEY, SVGAGI. This CDR3 reads CASRKGRYNQPQHF. CDR3 coding DNA: TGTGCCAGCAGAAAGGGGCGGTACAATCAGCCCCAGCATTTT.

The chain has TRBV29-1 and TRBJ2-1; tentatively, D is TRBD2 (6 bases). V lost 2 bases and J 9 bases, leaving 8 bases between the germline ends. The CDR3 is 11 amino acids. CDR1 is SQVTM, CDR2 ANQGSEA, per germline. CDR3 sequence reads: CSVERGGEQFF. DNA of the CDR3: TGCAGCGTTGAAAGGGGAGGTGAGCAGTTCTTC.

The chain uses TRBV7-2 and TRBJ2-5; possibly TRBD2 for D (6 bases). The germline V gene has CDR1 SGHTA and CDR2 FQGNSA. The CDR3 runs to 15 residues. Trimming cost V 5 bases and J 2 bases, with 15 bases left between them. CDR3 loop: CASSTSGRPQETQYF. The CDR3 DNA sequence: TGTGCCAGCAGCACCTCCGGGAGACCACAAGAGACCCAGTACTTC.

V usage is TRBV7-8 and J usage is TRBJ1-5, with 8 bases matching TRBD1. Looked up from germline, CDR1 is SGHVS and CDR2 is FQNEAQ. Trimming cost V 2 bases and J 4 bases; bases outside gene matches: 7. The CDR3 runs to 16 residues. DNA of the CDR3: TGTGCCAGCAGCTTAAGAACAGGGGGAGGGAATCAGCCCCAGCATTTT. Its translation is CASSLRTGGGNQPQHF.

The chain has TRBV6-5 and TRBJ2-7; D call uncertain. The V end lost 0 bases, the J end lost 6 bases, and 12 bases lay between the germline ends. This CDR3 is built from 14 residues. Germline V lookup: CDR1 MNHEY, CDR2 SVGAGI. DNA of the CDR3: TGTGCCAGCAGTTACTCGAGTGGGTTCAGCGAGCAGTACTTC. Its translation is CASSYSSGFSEQYF.

The chain uses TRBV29-1 and TRBJ2-1, with no clear D. Germline CDR1 reads SQVTM; CDR2 reads ANQGSEA. V gave up 3 bases and J gave up 3 bases, with 6 bases separating them. CDR3 length: 12 amino acids. The CDR3: CSVDKGYNEQFF. The CDR3 coding sequence is TGCAGCGTTGACAAAGGCTACAATGAGCAGTTCTTC.

The V call is TRBV4-1, the J call TRBJ2-5; D perhaps matches TRBD2 (7 bases). The end of the DNA is better explained by TRBJ2-7, so the J call may be wrong. Germline CDR1 reads MGHRA; CDR2 reads YSYEKL. The CDR3 is 17 residues long. The CDR3: CASSRLGGGIKRYEQYF. CDR3 DNA sequence: TGCGCCAGCAGCCGCCTGGGAGGGGGGATTAAACGGTACGAGCAGTACTTC.

This rearrangement joins TRBV4-1 to TRBJ2-1; D is perhaps TRBD2 (7 bases). Per germline, CDR1 MGHRA and CDR2 YSYEKL. The CDR3 loop spans 16 amino acids. V lost 1 base, J lost 8 bases, and 18 bases lay in between. CDR3: CASSQVGGGWVHEQFF. CDR3 in DNA: TGCGCCAGCAGCCAAGTGGGGGGGGGCTGGGTCCATGAGCAGTTCTTC.

This chain connects TRBV19 to TRBJ1-1; D is possibly TRBD1 (6 bases). The CDR3 runs 13 residues. Trimming took 6 bases from V and 5 from J, leaving 13 bases between them. Looked up from germline, CDR1 is LNHDA and CDR2 is SQIVND (reference sequence). The CDR3 bases are TGTGCCAGTAGATACAGGGCGGCAACTGAAGCTTTCTTT. Translation gives CASRYRAATEAFF.

The chain joins TRBV7-9 to TRBJ2-7; 9 bases agree with TRBD1. The J segment lost 2 bases and the V segment lost 5 bases, leaving 4 bases of the junction unmatched. Germline V gene sequence: CDR1 SEHNR, CDR2 FQNEAQ (reference sequence). The CDR3 is 14 residues long. The CDR3: CASSPRDRAYEQYF. CDR3 bases: TGTGCCAGCAGCCCCCGGGACAGGGCCTACGAGCAGTACTTC.

This sequence joins TRBV21-1 and TRBJ2-1. TRBV21-1 is flagged as a pseudogene. This CDR3 region has 12 residues. CDR3 nucleotide sequence: TGTGCCAGCAGCAAAAATTACAATGAGCAGTTCTTC. This sequence encodes CASSKNYNEQFF.

CDR3 nucleotide sequence: TGTGCCAGCAGCTTAGCGTTTGGGTCAGCCCAAGATACGCAGTATTTT. Translated: CASSLAFGSAQDTQYF. The chain couples TRBV7-6 to TRBJ2-3; no clear D. The germline CDR1 and CDR2 sequences are SGHVS and FNYEAQ. Trimming removed 0 bases from V and 5 bases from J, with 15 bases in between. CDR3 length: 16 amino acids.

This chain joins TRBV25-1 and TRBJ2-7; 12 nucleotides align to TRBD1. J lost 5 bases, V lost 3 bases, and 5 bases had no gene match. This CDR3 region has 15 residues. Looked up from germline, CDR1 is MGHDK and CDR2 is SYGVNS. CDR3 sequence (DNA): TGTGCCAGCAGTGAGGGGACAGGGGGCCTGAACGAGCAGTACTTC. It encodes CASSEGTGGLNEQYF.

On this clone: Since a much larger clone is just one base distant, this may be a read error. A read error is likely, as this CDR3 ends without the conserved phenylalanine or tryptophan. The chain is built from TRBV15 and TRBJ1-1; D uncertain. V was pared by 3 bases and J by 1 base, with 9 bases between. There are 14 residues in the CDR3. Germline lookup yields CDR1 LNHNV and CDR2 YYDKDF (reference sequence). CDR3 coding DNA: TGTGCCACCAGCAGGGACTCGGAGAACACTGAAGCTTTCCTT. Translated, it gives CATSRDSENTEAFL.

CDR3 sequence: CSARTTDTQYF. The CDR3 DNA follows: TGCAGTGCTCGGACGACAGATACGCAGTATTTT. This sequence joins TRBV20-1 and TRBJ2-3; the D is unclear. This CDR3 has 11 residues. CDR1 and CDR2 (germline): DFQATT, SNEGSKA (reference sequence). V lost 5 bases and J lost 3, with 6 bases in between.

The rearrangement links TRBV4-2 to TRBJ2-1; 9 nucleotides match TRBD1. The CDR3 is 14 amino acids. Unmatched junction bases numbered 0, after V lost 1 base and J lost 5 bases. The germline CDR1 and CDR2 sequences are LGHNA and YNFKEQ. The CDR3 DNA is TGTGCCAGCAGCCAAGGGGACAGGGACAATGAGCAGTTCTTC. The encoded protein is CASSQGDRDNEQFF.

The gene calls are TRBV27 and TRBJ2-1; TRBD1 is a possible D gene (5 bases). The V end lost 3 bases, the J end lost 2 bases, and 11 bases lay between the germline ends. The CDR3 runs 15 residues. Per the germline V gene, CDR1 is MNHEY and CDR2 is SMNVEV (reference sequence). The CDR3, as DNA: TGTGCCAGCAGTTTCCCCAGGGCTACCTACAATGAGCAGTTCTTC. Its translation: CASSFPRATYNEQFF.

DNA of the CDR3: TGTGCCAGCAGTTACTCCGCAGAATATGGCTACACCTTC. It encodes CASSYSAEYGYTF. The chain has TRBV6-6 and TRBJ1-2; no definite D call. The length of the CDR3 is 13 residues. Trimming left V 0 bases short and J 5 bases short, with 7 bases between. In germline, CDR1 is MNHNY, CDR2 SVGAGI (reference sequence).

V is TRBV27 and J is TRBJ2-2; TRBD2 matches 13 bases. V was pared by 7 bases and J by 0 bases, with 5 bases of the junction left unmatched. The V gene's germline CDR1 is MNHEY and CDR2 SMNVEV (reference sequence). The CDR3 is 17 amino acids. The CDR3 is CASTATSGRPNTGELFF. In DNA form, the CDR3 reads TGTGCCAGCACCGCGACTAGCGGGAGGCCGAACACCGGGGAGCTGTTTTTT.

V is TRBV2 and J is TRBJ2-1; a weak D match, TRBD1 (6 bases). The CDR3 totals 14 residues. The germline CDR1 and CDR2 sequences are SNHLY and FYNNEI. Trimming removed 10 bases at V and 4 bases at J, with 17 bases between. The CDR3 region is CATTGTKSYNEQFF. In nucleotides, the CDR3 is TGTGCCACCACCGGGACAAAATCTTACAATGAGCAGTTCTTC.